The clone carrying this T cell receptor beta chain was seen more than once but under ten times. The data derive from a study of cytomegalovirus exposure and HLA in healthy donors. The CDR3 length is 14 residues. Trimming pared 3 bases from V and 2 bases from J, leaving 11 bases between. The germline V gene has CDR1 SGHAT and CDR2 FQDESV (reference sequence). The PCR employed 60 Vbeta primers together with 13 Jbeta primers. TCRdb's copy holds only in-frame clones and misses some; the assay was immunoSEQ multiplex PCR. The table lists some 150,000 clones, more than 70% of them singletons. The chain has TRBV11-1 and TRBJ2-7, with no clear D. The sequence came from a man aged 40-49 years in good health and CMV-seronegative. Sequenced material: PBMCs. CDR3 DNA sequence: TGTGCCAGCAGCTTGAGGCGAGGTGCCTACGAGCAGTACTTC. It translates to CASSLRRGAYEQYF.